The rows below give T cell receptor beta chains drawn from one sample of a study of T-cell memory formation after mild COVID-19. One entry per CDR3 protein, called by TCRdb with MiXCR from the 5' RACE reads. The sample consists of 550,000 to 600,000 distinct CDR3 sequences, less than 25% of them appearing once. The sequenced sample consisted of PBMCs or a T cell subset sorted from them (not recorded which). The receptor source for this set is an adult woman who had mild COVID-19 (a few samples of this study predate the infection). Cell type and time point are not known. Each CDR3 is given with its conserved first and last residue. The order of the fields is clone size, D gene, V gene, J gene, CDR3 DNA, CDR3 protein. A D gene is named only where the DNA matches it firmly. Rows give clone size only sometimes, using once, few, many, or a class for an expanded clone.

abundance: -
d_gene: -
v_gene: TRBV12-3/TRBV12-4
j_gene: TRBJ1-2
CDR3nt: TGTGCCAGCAGCCAAAACACCCCCGGTGGCTACACCTTC
CDR3aa: CASSQNTPGGYTF

abundance: -
d_gene: TRBD1
v_gene: TRBV12-3/TRBV12-4
j_gene: TRBJ2-1
CDR3nt: TGTGCCAGCAAGGGGGCGAGGTACAATGAGCAGTTCTTC
CDR3aa: CASKGARYNEQFF

abundance: few
d_gene: -
v_gene: TRBV20-1
j_gene: TRBJ1-3
CDR3nt: TGCAGTGCGAAAACAGGGTTAGGAAACACCATATATTTT
CDR3aa: CSAKTGLGNTIYF

abundance: -
d_gene: TRBD2
v_gene: TRBV4-2
j_gene: TRBJ2-7
CDR3nt: TGTGCCAGCAGCCAAGAGTTTAGCGGGAGCTACGAGCAGTACTTC
CDR3aa: CASSQEFSGSYEQYF

abundance: few
d_gene: TRBD1
v_gene: TRBV29-1
j_gene: TRBJ2-3
CDR3nt: TGCAGCGTTGCAAAACCGGGACAGCGCACAGATACGCAGTATTTT
CDR3aa: CSVAKPGQRTDTQYF

abundance: few
d_gene: TRBD1
v_gene: TRBV7-6
j_gene: TRBJ2-2
CDR3nt: TGTGCCAGCAGCTTAGACAGGGGGGTGACGGGGAACACCGGGGAGCTGTTTTTT
CDR3aa: CASSLDRGVTGNTGELFF

abundance: few
d_gene: -
v_gene: TRBV5-5
j_gene: TRBJ1-1
CDR3nt: TGTGCCAGCAGCTTTCAGGGGCATACTGAAGCTTTCTTT
CDR3aa: CASSFQGHTEAFF

abundance: -
d_gene: TRBD1
v_gene: TRBV30
j_gene: TRBJ2-7
CDR3nt: TGTGCCTGGAGTGTTGGGACAGCCTACGAGCAGTACTTC
CDR3aa: CAWSVGTAYEQYF

abundance: -
d_gene: TRBD1
v_gene: TRBV12-3/TRBV12-4
j_gene: TRBJ2-3
CDR3nt: TGTGCCAGCAGTGAACGGACAGGGGCTAGCACAGATACGCAGTATTTT
CDR3aa: CASSERTGASTDTQYF

abundance: few
d_gene: -
v_gene: TRBV24-1
j_gene: TRBJ2-1
CDR3nt: TGTGCCACCAGTCAAATAGCCAATGAGCAGTTCTTC
CDR3aa: CATSQIANEQFF

abundance: few
d_gene: TRBD2
v_gene: TRBV24-1
j_gene: TRBJ2-1
CDR3nt: TGTGCCACCCTTGGCGGGAGTACGGATGAGCAGTTCTTC
CDR3aa: CATLGGSTDEQFF

abundance: many
d_gene: -
v_gene: TRBV25-1
j_gene: TRBJ2-1
CDR3nt: TGTGCCAGCAGTGATCGCGACGGTCTAGGGAATGAGCAGTTCTTC
CDR3aa: CASSDRDGLGNEQFF

abundance: few
d_gene: -
v_gene: TRBV5-4
j_gene: TRBJ1-2
CDR3nt: TGTGCCAGCAGCTCCTGGGGAGACTATGGCTACACCTTC
CDR3aa: CASSSWGDYGYTF

abundance: -
d_gene: -
v_gene: TRBV20-1
j_gene: TRBJ1-2
CDR3nt: TGCAGTGCTAGAGATATCGGACTGTCTAGTGGCTACACCTTC
CDR3aa: CSARDIGLSSGYTF

abundance: few
d_gene: TRBD2
v_gene: TRBV12-3/TRBV12-4
j_gene: TRBJ2-1
CDR3nt: TGTGCCAGCAGTTTAGAACTAGCGGGAGTACGATCCCTCAATGAGCAGTTCTTC
CDR3aa: CASSLELAGVRSLNEQFF

abundance: few
d_gene: TRBD1
v_gene: TRBV12-3/TRBV12-4
j_gene: TRBJ1-3
CDR3nt: TGTGCCAGCAGTTTCACAGGGGCACGGGGAAACACCATATATTTT
CDR3aa: CASSFTGARGNTIYF

abundance: few
d_gene: TRBD1
v_gene: TRBV2
j_gene: TRBJ1-5
CDR3nt: TGTGCCAGCAACGGGGACAGGAGGTCCCAGCCCCAGCATTTT
CDR3aa: CASNGDRRSQPQHF

abundance: few
d_gene: -
v_gene: TRBV7-2
j_gene: TRBJ2-3
CDR3nt: TGTGCCAGCAGCTTAACTCGAGGGGCTAGGGGGGGGCAGTATTTT
CDR3aa: CASSLTRGARGGQYF

abundance: -
d_gene: TRBD1
v_gene: TRBV7-9
j_gene: TRBJ2-4
CDR3nt: TGTGCCAGCAGCTTCCTGACAGGGCAAGGCATTCAGTACTTC
CDR3aa: CASSFLTGQGIQYF

abundance: -
d_gene: -
v_gene: TRBV6-5
j_gene: TRBJ2-3
CDR3nt: TGTGCCAGCAGTTTCTCCCTCGTCAGGTTGGCAGATACGCAGTATTTT
CDR3aa: CASSFSLVRLADTQYF

abundance: few
d_gene: TRBD1
v_gene: TRBV7-9
j_gene: TRBJ2-7
CDR3nt: TGTGCCAGCAGCTTAGGGACAGGAGCCACCCAATACGAGCAGTACTTC
CDR3aa: CASSLGTGATQYEQYF

abundance: -
d_gene: -
v_gene: TRBV12-3/TRBV12-4
j_gene: TRBJ2-7
CDR3nt: TGTGCCAGCAGCCGCTCCCGGGGGCTTTCCTACGAGCAGTACTTC
CDR3aa: CASSRSRGLSYEQYF

abundance: -
d_gene: -
v_gene: TRBV29-1
j_gene: TRBJ2-4
CDR3nt: TGCAGCGTTGACGGTACAGGCGAGGATTTACTAGCCAAAAACATTCAGTACTTC
CDR3aa: CSVDGTGEDLLAKNIQYF

abundance: few
d_gene: -
v_gene: TRBV7-9
j_gene: TRBJ1-1
CDR3nt: TGTGCCAGCAGCTTAGTAGGGAGATCTAACACTGAAGCTTTCTTT
CDR3aa: CASSLVGRSNTEAFF

abundance: -
d_gene: -
v_gene: TRBV2
j_gene: TRBJ2-1
CDR3nt: TGTGCCAGCAGTGCGGGCAGGACCCAGGGGAATGAGCAGTTCTTC
CDR3aa: CASSAGRTQGNEQFF

abundance: few
d_gene: -
v_gene: TRBV7-9
j_gene: TRBJ2-7
CDR3nt: TGTGCCAGCAGCTTACAGATAGGCTACGAGCAGTACTTC
CDR3aa: CASSLQIGYEQYF

abundance: -
d_gene: -
v_gene: TRBV20-1
j_gene: TRBJ2-7
CDR3nt: TGCAGTGCGAGACCGTCCGGCATGCAGTTCGAGCAGTACTTC
CDR3aa: CSARPSGMQFEQYF

abundance: -
d_gene: -
v_gene: TRBV20-1
j_gene: TRBJ2-1
CDR3nt: TGCAGTGCTAGAGATAGGTTCTCCTACAATGAGCAGTTCTTC
CDR3aa: CSARDRFSYNEQFF

abundance: few
d_gene: -
v_gene: TRBV29-1
j_gene: TRBJ2-1
CDR3nt: TGCAGCGTCACTGGTCGGGGATACAATGAGCAGTTCTTC
CDR3aa: CSVTGRGYNEQFF

abundance: many
d_gene: -
v_gene: TRBV20-1
j_gene: TRBJ2-7
CDR3nt: TGCAGTGCTGGGAATCAACAGGGAGCGGACGAGCAGTACTTC
CDR3aa: CSAGNQQGADEQYF

abundance: many
d_gene: -
v_gene: TRBV6-5
j_gene: TRBJ1-2
CDR3nt: TGTGCCAGCAGTTATGGGCAGGGGTCCTATGGCTACACCTTC
CDR3aa: CASSYGQGSYGYTF

abundance: -
d_gene: -
v_gene: TRBV5-1
j_gene: TRBJ2-7
CDR3nt: TGCGCCAGCAGTAGAGGAGGGGACTACGAGCAGTACTTC
CDR3aa: CASSRGGDYEQYF

abundance: -
d_gene: TRBD1
v_gene: TRBV7-8
j_gene: TRBJ1-5
CDR3nt: TGTGCCAGCAGCTTAGTTGTTGTTGGGACAGGGCCATACCAGCCCCAGCATTTT
CDR3aa: CASSLVVVGTGPYQPQHF

abundance: -
d_gene: TRBD1
v_gene: TRBV4-1
j_gene: TRBJ2-7
CDR3nt: TGCGCCAGCAGCCAAAATCCCCCGCGACAGGGTAGCTCCTACGAGCAGTACTTC
CDR3aa: CASSQNPPRQGSSYEQYF

abundance: -
d_gene: TRBD2
v_gene: TRBV6-5
j_gene: TRBJ2-7
CDR3nt: TGTGCCAGCGCGGGGGGACGGACCTACGAGCAGTACTTC
CDR3aa: CASAGGRTYEQYF

abundance: -
d_gene: -
v_gene: TRBV18
j_gene: TRBJ1-6
CDR3nt: TGTGCCAGCTCACCGGACAGTAATTCACCCCTCCACTTT
CDR3aa: CASSPDSNSPLHF

abundance: few
d_gene: TRBD2
v_gene: TRBV10-3
j_gene: TRBJ2-2
CDR3nt: TGTGCCATCAGTGAGACTAGCGCGGACACCGGGGAGCTGTTTTTT
CDR3aa: CAISETSADTGELFF

abundance: few
d_gene: TRBD1
v_gene: TRBV24-1
j_gene: TRBJ2-2
CDR3nt: TGTGCCACCAGCGACGACAGGGGGCTCAACACCGGGGAGCTGTTTTTT
CDR3aa: CATSDDRGLNTGELFF

abundance: -
d_gene: TRBD1
v_gene: TRBV27
j_gene: TRBJ1-6
CDR3nt: TGTGCCAGCAAAGGATGGGAGGGGACAGGGTATAATTCACCCCTCCACTTT
CDR3aa: CASKGWEGTGYNSPLHF

abundance: once
d_gene: -
v_gene: TRBV27
j_gene: TRBJ2-7
CDR3nt: TGTGCCAGCATTCTTTTGCCCCCGGGCCTTGCATTCTTC
CDR3aa: CASILLPPGLAFF

abundance: -
d_gene: -
v_gene: TRBV18
j_gene: TRBJ2-7
CDR3nt: TGTGCCAGCTCACCTACCGACACTAACGAGCAGTACTTC
CDR3aa: CASSPTDTNEQYF

abundance: many
d_gene: -
v_gene: TRBV5-1
j_gene: TRBJ2-5
CDR3nt: TGCGCCAGCAGCTTGGCGGGCAGCCAAGAGACCCAGTACTTC
CDR3aa: CASSLAGSQETQYF

abundance: -
d_gene: -
v_gene: TRBV12-3/TRBV12-4
j_gene: TRBJ1-3
CDR3nt: TGTGCCAGCAGTTTGGGGGAGGGTGGAAACACCATATATTTT
CDR3aa: CASSLGEGGNTIYF

abundance: -
d_gene: -
v_gene: TRBV7-3
j_gene: TRBJ2-3
CDR3nt: TGTGCCAGCAGCTTAGTAGGGCAGGACACAGATACGCAGTATTTT
CDR3aa: CASSLVGQDTDTQYF

abundance: -
d_gene: -
v_gene: TRBV9
j_gene: TRBJ2-2
CDR3nt: TGTGCCAGCGGAGGGGCGGGGGCCACTGTCGCCGGGGAGCTGTTTTTT
CDR3aa: CASGGAGATVAGELFF

abundance: -
d_gene: -
v_gene: TRBV6-5
j_gene: TRBJ2-1
CDR3nt: TGTGCCAGCAGCTCTAGGATTGTCCTCCCTAGTGAGCAGTTCTTC
CDR3aa: CASSSRIVLPSEQFF